These 27 T cell receptor beta chains share one sample of origin, sequenced in a study of Ad26.COV2.S vaccination and SARS-CoV-2 variants. The treatment is: roughly 20 received Ad26.COV2.S at low or high dose, single or two shots; about 5 received placebo; per-sample allocation not given. On day 63 after the first injection, vaccine and placebo recipients gave samples. Sequenced by immunoSEQ multiplex PCR; TCRdb stores in-frame clones only, minus some. This table has around 400,000 clones, over 75% appearing once. Sequenced here: peripheral blood, sampled in a trial of Ad26.COV2.S vaccine versus placebo. The receptors shown here come from a person aged 18 to 65 who received the Ad26.COV2.S COVID-19 vaccine or a placebo.

V usage is TRBV29-1 and J usage is TRBJ1-1, with D possibly matching TRBD1 (6 bases). Germline loops: CDR1 SQVTM, CDR2 ANQGSEA. This CDR3 contains 15 residues. Trimming removed 0 bases from V and 3 bases from J, with 14 bases in between. The CDR3 region is CSVEENPGEYTEAFF. In DNA, the CDR3 is TGCAGCGTTGAAGAGAATCCAGGGGAATACACTGAAGCTTTCTTT.

The chain recombines TRBV4-1 with TRBJ1-1, with a possible D match to TRBD1 (5 bases). Germline V gene data show CDR1 as MGHRA and CDR2 as YSYEKL. CDR3 length equals 15 residues. Trimming removed 1 base at V and 3 bases at J, with 12 bases between. The CDR3 sequence: CASSQVAGWDTEAFF. Here the CDR3 DNA reads TGCGCCAGCAGCCAAGTCGCAGGGTGGGACACTGAAGCTTTCTTT.

The chain combines TRBV25-1 with TRBJ1-6; weak D call: TRBD1 (5 bases). The germline V and J ends were trimmed by 6 bases and 0 bases, with 18 bases remaining between them. The CDR3 is made up of 18 amino acids. CDR1 and CDR2 from the germline V gene are MGHDK and SYGVNS. The CDR3 is CASSRGGGGSSYNSPLHF. The CDR3 bases are TGTGCCAGCAGCCGTGGGGGGGGTGGAAGCTCCTATAATTCACCCCTCCACTTT.

The chain carries TRBV28 and TRBJ1-1; D call uncertain. The CDR3 covers 13 residues. Germline assignment: CDR1 MDHEN and CDR2 SYDVKM. Trimming removed 6 bases at V and 2 bases at J, with 10 bases between. In DNA form, the CDR3 reads TGTGCCAGCAGAGAGGGTCAAAACACTGAAGCTTTCTTT. Translation: CASREGQNTEAFF.

The chain joins TRBV7-9 to TRBJ2-7, with 7 bases matching TRBD1. The V segment lost 5 bases and the J segment 4 bases; nucleotides outside the gene matches: 8. The germline V gene encodes CDR1 SEHNR and CDR2 FQNEAQ (reference sequence). The CDR3 length is 14 residues. The CDR3 reads CASSGTDYFYEQYF. DNA for the CDR3: TGTGCCAGCAGCGGGACAGACTATTTTTACGAGCAGTACTTC.

The V gene is TRBV7-2, the J gene TRBJ2-3; TRBD1 matches at 7 bases. V dropped 5 bases and J dropped 1; count of bases not matched to a gene: 6. CDR1 and CDR2 (germline): SGHTA, FQGNSA. The CDR3 runs to 15 residues. CDR3 sequence: CASSGQGVGTDTQYF. CDR3 sequence (DNA): TGTGCCAGCAGCGGCCAGGGGGTGGGCACAGATACGCAGTATTTT.

V is TRBV6-2 or TRBV6-3 and J is TRBJ2-1; 10 nucleotides line up with TRBD2. CDR3 length: 17 amino acids. Germline CDR1 and CDR2: MNHEY and SVGEGT. Trimming at V came to 3 bases and at J to 7 bases, leaving 12 bases not matched to a gene. The CDR3 sequence is CASSYKPQVAGGNEQFF. The CDR3, as DNA: TGTGCCAGCAGTTATAAGCCCCAAGTAGCGGGAGGAAATGAGCAGTTCTTC.

This sequence joins TRBV14 and TRBJ2-5, with 12 positions matching TRBD1. V was pared by 4 bases and J by 5 bases, with 5 bases of the junction left unmatched. The CDR3 is 15 amino acids. CDR1 is SGHDN and CDR2 is FVKESK in the germline V gene. This CDR3 is CASSPGQGARETQYF. CDR3 nucleotides: TGTGCCAGCAGCCCGGGACAGGGGGCTAGGGAGACCCAGTACTTC.

The V and J genes are TRBV28 and TRBJ1-1, with D maybe TRBD1 (6 bases). V dropped 3 bases and J dropped 7 bases, with 24 bases sitting between them. Per the germline V gene, CDR1 is MDHEN and CDR2 is SYDVKM. There are 17 residues in the CDR3. Here the CDR3 DNA reads TGTGCCAGCAGTTTCTATTTCAGGGGAGGAGGAACAGGTGAAGCTTTCTTT. It is translated as CASSFYFRGGGTGEAFF.

This clone was detected a few times. The rearrangement joins TRBV19 to TRBJ1-5; the D gene is possibly TRBD1 (5 bases). V was pared by 4 bases and J by 3 bases, with 10 bases between. This CDR3 has 14 amino acids. Germline assignment: CDR1 LNHDA and CDR2 SQIVND (reference sequence). The CDR3 loop reads CASSKAGFNQPQHF. As DNA, the CDR3 is TGTGCCAGTAGTAAAGCAGGGTTCAATCAGCCCCAGCATTTT.

V usage is TRBV28 and J usage is TRBJ2-7, with D unclear. This CDR3 is built from 11 residues. V was shortened by 3 bases and J by 6 bases, with 6 bases between the two germline ends. CDR1 and CDR2 (germline): MDHEN, SYDVKM. The DNA of the CDR3 is TGTGCCAGCAGTTTGCCCGGCGAGCAGTACTTC. This codes for CASSLPGEQYF. Full variable domain (outside the CDR3, taken from reference TRBV28 and TRBJ2-7): DVKVTQSSRYLVKRTGEKVFLECVQDMDHENMFWYRQDPGLGLRLIYFSYDVKMKEKGDIPEGYSVSREKKERFSLILESASTNQTSMYLCASSLPGEQYFGPGTRLTVT.

This chain uses TRBV12-5 with TRBJ1-4; a possible D gene is TRBD1 (6 bases). The CDR3 is 18 residues long. Germline V gene lookup returns CDR1 LGHNT and CDR2 FRNRAP. Deletions cut 1 base from V and 6 bases from J, with 21 bases between. This chain's CDR3 is CASGLATKSTGIYEKLFF. CDR3 DNA sequence: TGTGCTAGTGGTTTGGCCACAAAGTCGACAGGAATCTATGAAAAACTGTTTTTT.

The chain has TRBV5-4 and TRBJ2-3; D might be TRBD2 (6 bases). The germline V and J ends were trimmed by 3 bases and 4 bases, with 12 bases remaining between them. There are 14 residues in the CDR3. CDR1 and CDR2 (germline): SGHNT, YYREEE (reference sequence). The CDR3 sequence is CASSSGDPADTQYF. The CDR3 DNA reads TGTGCCAGCAGCTCGGGAGACCCCGCAGATACGCAGTATTTT. Full variable domain (outside the CDR3, taken from reference TRBV5-4 and TRBJ2-3): ETGVTQSPTHLIKTRGQQVTLRCSSQSGHNTVSWYQQALGQGPQFIFQYYREEENGRGNFPPRFSGLQFPNYSSELNVNALELDDSALYLCASSSGDPADTQYFGPGTRLTVL.

The chain carries TRBV24-1 and TRBJ2-3, with 7 bases identical to TRBD2. V lost 9 bases to trimming and J lost 0 bases; unmatched junction nucleotides: 8. This CDR3 contains 15 residues. Germline-derived CDR1 and CDR2 are KGHDR and SFDVKD. CDR3 nucleotides: TGTGCCACCGCGCTAGCGGCAGTTAGCACAGATACGCAGTATTTT. This codes for CATALAAVSTDTQYF.

The genes are TRBV7-2 and TRBJ2-5; 7 bases are shared with TRBD1. CDR1 and CDR2 (germline): SGHTA, FQGNSA. The CDR3 runs 16 residues. The junction had 10 bases not matched to a gene; V was cut back by 1 base and J by 5 bases. The CDR3 is CASSLGRQGVGETQYF. The CDR3 nucleotides are TGTGCCAGCAGCTTAGGGAGACAGGGAGTCGGCGAGACCCAGTACTTC.

The genes are TRBV3-1 (or the pseudogene TRBV3-2) and TRBJ2-7, with D maybe TRBD2 (6 bases). The CDR3 contains 14 residues. Germline V gene data show CDR1 as LGHDT and CDR2 as YNNKEL (reference sequence). V lost 2 bases, J lost 0 bases, and 8 bases lay in between. The CDR3 coding sequence is TGTGCCAGCAGCCAAAAGCGGGCCTCCTACGAGCAGTACTTC. This encodes CASSQKRASYEQYF.

The chain uses TRBV27 and TRBJ1-2, with 12 bases lining up with TRBD1. The CDR3 contains 16 residues. Trimming cost V 5 bases and J 3 bases; bases outside gene matches: 7. Germline V gives CDR1 MNHEY, CDR2 SMNVEV (reference sequence). CDR3 sequence (DNA): TGTGCCAGCAGTCCTGGGACAGGGGGCGTTGACTATGGCTACACCTTC. Translation gives CASSPGTGGVDYGYTF.

This chain connects TRBV6-5 to TRBJ1-3, with D possibly matching TRBD1 (6 bases). CDR3 length: 13 amino acids. Trimming removed 8 bases from V and 8 bases from J, with 16 bases in between. Looked up from germline, CDR1 is MNHEY and CDR2 is SVGAGI. CDR3 bases: TGTGCCAGCCAACCACAGGGCTGGGACACCATATATTTT. The encoded protein is CASQPQGWDTIYF.

This sequence joins TRBV29-1 and TRBJ2-1; 8 bases align to TRBD2. The CDR3 length is 19 residues. The V segment lost 6 bases and the J segment 3 bases; nucleotides outside the gene matches: 22. Looked up from germline, CDR1 is SQVTM and CDR2 is ANQGSEA. In nucleotides, the CDR3 is TGCAGCGTCCTCGGGGGGGGGAGATCGGCGGGAGCCATCTACAATGAGCAGTTCTTC. This codes for CSVLGGGRSAGAIYNEQFF.

V and J are TRBV28 and TRBJ2-2; 7 nucleotides align to TRBD2. V was pared by 4 bases and J by 2 bases, with 4 bases of the junction left unmatched. Germline V gene data show CDR1 as MDHEN and CDR2 as SYDVKM. This CDR3 spans 15 amino acids. The CDR3 DNA follows: TGTGCCAGCAGTTCCCGGACTAGTAACACCGGGGAGCTGTTTTTT. It specifies CASSSRTSNTGELFF.

About this clone itself: This sample also contains other DNA sequences that code for the same CDR3. The chain recombines TRBV19 with TRBJ2-5, with D perhaps TRBD2 (5 bases). Trimming cost V 6 bases and J 5 bases, with 7 bases left between them. CDR3 size: 11 residues. CDR1 LNHDA and CDR2 SQIVND come from the germline V gene (reference sequence). CDR3 amino acids: CASRGAETQYF. In DNA, the CDR3 is TGTGCCAGTAGGGGAGCGGAGACCCAGTACTTC.

CDR3 DNA: TGTGCCAGCAGTTTAACAAGGGGGGCCGGGGAGCTGTTTTTT. It translates to CASSLTRGAGELFF. V gene TRBV7-8 combines with J gene TRBJ2-2; D possibly uses TRBD1 or TRBD2 (6 bases each). V was shortened by 6 bases and J by 6 bases, with 14 bases between the two germline ends. Germline lookup yields CDR1 SGHVS and CDR2 FQNEAQ. The CDR3 runs to 14 residues.

The chain is built from TRBV9 and TRBJ1-6, with TRBD1 matching over 7 bases. The CDR3 contains 15 residues. CDR1 is SGDLS and CDR2 is YYNGEE in the germline V gene. The V and J ends lost 0 bases and 7 bases, in that order; junction bases with no gene match: 4. CDR3 residues: CASSVEGALNSPLHF. CDR3 nucleotide sequence: TGTGCCAGCAGCGTAGAGGGGGCTTTAAATTCACCCCTCCACTTT.

In this sample, this clone turned up once. CDR3 sequence (DNA): TGTGCCAGCAGCCCCGAAGCGGCTAGCACAGATACGCAGTATTTT. This sequence encodes CASSPEAASTDTQYF. This chain joins TRBV9 and TRBJ2-3; the D gene is possibly TRBD2 (5 bases). V lost 4 bases, J lost 0 bases, and 12 bases lay in between. Germline values: CDR1 SGDLS, CDR2 YYNGEE. The CDR3 length is 15 residues.

CDR3 sequence reads: CASSQDNGRDTQYF. The DNA of the CDR3 is TGCGCCAGCAGCCAAGATAACGGGAGGGATACGCAGTATTTT. This chain joins TRBV4-1 and TRBJ2-3; 7 positions match TRBD2. The CDR3 length is 14 residues. V shed 0 bases and J 6 bases; nucleotides not matched to a gene: 3. Germline V gene sequence: CDR1 MGHRA, CDR2 YSYEKL.

This clone was seen just once. The chain joins TRBV30 to TRBJ2-5; perhaps TRBD1 as D (5 bases). Trimming took 1 base from V and 0 from J, leaving 9 bases between them. Germline CDR1 reads GTSNPN; CDR2 reads SVGIG (reference sequence). CDR3 length equals 14 residues. CDR3 protein: CAWSASGNQETQYF. CDR3 nucleotides: TGTGCCTGGAGTGCCTCAGGGAACCAAGAGACCCAGTACTTC. Based on the CDR3 plus reference TRBV30 and TRBJ2-5, the full variable domain is SQTIHQWPATLVQPVGSPLSLECTVEGTSNPNLYWYRQAAGRGLQLLFYSVGIGQISSEVPQNLSASRPQDRQFILSSKKLLLSDSGFYLCAWSASGNQETQYFGPGTRLLVL.

The chain recombines TRBV29-1 with TRBJ2-7; 7 bases are a match to TRBD1. The CDR3 spans 13 residues. Germline CDR1 is SQVTM and CDR2 is ANQGSEA. Trimming at V came to 6 bases and at J to 6 bases, leaving 11 bases not matched to a gene. The CDR3 bases are TGCAGCGTGAGGGGGCAGCGGTCAGGCGAGCAGTACTTC. Translating gives CSVRGQRSGEQYF.